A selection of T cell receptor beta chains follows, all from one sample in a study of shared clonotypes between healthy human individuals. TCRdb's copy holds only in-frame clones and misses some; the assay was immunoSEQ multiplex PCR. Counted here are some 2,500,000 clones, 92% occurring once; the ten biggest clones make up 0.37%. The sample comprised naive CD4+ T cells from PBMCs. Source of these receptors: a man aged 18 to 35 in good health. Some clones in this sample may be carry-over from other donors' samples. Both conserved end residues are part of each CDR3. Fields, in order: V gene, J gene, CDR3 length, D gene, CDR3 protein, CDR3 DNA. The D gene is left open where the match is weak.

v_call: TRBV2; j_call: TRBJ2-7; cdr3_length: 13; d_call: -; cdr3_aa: CASSRDGAYEQYF; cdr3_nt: TGTGCCAGCAGTAGGGACGGGGCCTACGAGCAGTACTTC
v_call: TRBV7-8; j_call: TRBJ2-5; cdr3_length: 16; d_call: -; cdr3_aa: CASSLGRTRGQETQYF; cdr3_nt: TGTGCCAGCAGCTTAGGGCGGACAAGAGGGCAAGAGACCCAGTACTTC
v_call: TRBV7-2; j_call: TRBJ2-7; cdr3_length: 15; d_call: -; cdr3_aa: CASSFFVTGSYEQYF; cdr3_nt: TGTGCCAGCAGCTTTTTCGTGACTGGCTCCTACGAGCAGTACTTC
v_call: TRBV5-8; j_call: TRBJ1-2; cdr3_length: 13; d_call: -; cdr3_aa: CASSIGWGYGYTF; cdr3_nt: TGTGCCAGCAGCATCGGATGGGGCTATGGCTACACCTTC
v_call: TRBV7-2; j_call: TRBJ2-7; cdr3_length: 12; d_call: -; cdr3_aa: CASSLTGTALYF; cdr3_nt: TGTGCCAGCAGCTTAACCGGGACTGCCCTGTACTTC
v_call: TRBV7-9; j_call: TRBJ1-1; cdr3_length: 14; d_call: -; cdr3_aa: CASSLAGFNTEAFF; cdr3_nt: TGTGCCAGCAGCTTAGCGGGGTTCAACACTGAAGCTTTCTTT
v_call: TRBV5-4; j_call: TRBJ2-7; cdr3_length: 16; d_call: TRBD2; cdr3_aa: CASSLDGLAGASEQYF; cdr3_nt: TGTGCCAGCAGCTTGGATGGCCTAGCGGGAGCGAGCGAGCAGTACTTC
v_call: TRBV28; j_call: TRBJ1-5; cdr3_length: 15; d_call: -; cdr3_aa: CASSAGTVFNQPQHF; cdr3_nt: TGTGCCAGCAGTGCCGGGACGGTTTTCAATCAGCCCCAGCATTTT
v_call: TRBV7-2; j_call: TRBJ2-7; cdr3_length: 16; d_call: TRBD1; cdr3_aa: CASSPLAGQGGLEQYF; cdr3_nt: TGTGCCAGCAGCCCCCTAGCGGGACAGGGGGGACTCGAGCAGTACTTC
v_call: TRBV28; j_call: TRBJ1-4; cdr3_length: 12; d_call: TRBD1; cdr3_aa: CASTRGYEKLFF; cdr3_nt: TGTGCCAGCACCAGGGGGTATGAAAAACTGTTTTTT
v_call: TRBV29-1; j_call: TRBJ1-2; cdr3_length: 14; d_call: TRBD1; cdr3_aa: CSVGGGQGAIGYTF; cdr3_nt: TGCAGCGTTGGAGGGGGACAGGGGGCAATCGGCTACACCTTC
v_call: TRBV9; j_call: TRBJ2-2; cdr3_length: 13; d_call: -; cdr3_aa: CASSEWAAGELFF; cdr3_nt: TGTGCCAGCAGCGAATGGGCGGCCGGGGAGCTGTTTTTT
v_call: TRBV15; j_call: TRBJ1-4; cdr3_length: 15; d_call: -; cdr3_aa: CATSPSPGIGEKLFF; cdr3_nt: TGTGCCACCAGCCCCAGCCCTGGGATCGGAGAAAAACTGTTTTTT
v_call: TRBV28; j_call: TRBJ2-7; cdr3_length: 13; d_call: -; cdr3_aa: CASGPGASYEQYF; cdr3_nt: TGTGCCAGCGGTCCAGGGGCCTCCTACGAGCAGTACTTC
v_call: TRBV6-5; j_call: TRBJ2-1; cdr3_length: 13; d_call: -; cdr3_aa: CASSYSRGHEQFF; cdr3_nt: TGTGCCAGCAGTTACTCGCGTGGCCATGAGCAGTTCTTC
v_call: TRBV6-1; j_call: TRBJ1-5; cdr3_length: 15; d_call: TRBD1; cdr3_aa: CASRRQGFDNQPQHF; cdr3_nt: TGTGCCAGCAGAAGACAGGGGTTCGACAATCAGCCCCAGCATTTT